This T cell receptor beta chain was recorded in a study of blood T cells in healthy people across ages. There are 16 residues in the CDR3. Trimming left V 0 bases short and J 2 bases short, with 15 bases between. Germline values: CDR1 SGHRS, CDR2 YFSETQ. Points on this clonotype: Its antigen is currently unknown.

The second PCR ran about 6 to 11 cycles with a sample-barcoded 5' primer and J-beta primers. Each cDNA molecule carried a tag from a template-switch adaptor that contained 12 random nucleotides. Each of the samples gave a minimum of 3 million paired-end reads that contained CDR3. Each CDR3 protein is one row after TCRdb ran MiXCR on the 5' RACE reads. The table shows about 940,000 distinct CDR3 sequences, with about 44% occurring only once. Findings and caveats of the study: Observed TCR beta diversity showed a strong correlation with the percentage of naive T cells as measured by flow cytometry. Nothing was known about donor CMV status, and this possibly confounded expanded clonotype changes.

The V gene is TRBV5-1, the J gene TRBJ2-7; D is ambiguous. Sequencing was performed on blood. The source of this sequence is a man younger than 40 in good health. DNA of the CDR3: TGCGCCAGCAGCTTGGCCCGAGGACGGGTTCCCTACGAGCAGTACTTC. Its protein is CASSLARGRVPYEQYF.